The present entry profiles one T cell receptor beta chain with its context. Its cognate antigen is unknown. Some clones are missing from TCRdb's copy, which holds only in-frame ones; the method was immunoSEQ multiplex PCR. This table holds around 86,000 clones, around 84% found once. Germline CDR1 and CDR2: KGHSH and LQKENI. CDR3 length: 16 amino acids. The V end lost 2 bases, the J end lost 4 bases, and 14 bases lay between the germline ends. The data belong to a study of OX40 agonist ivuxolimab in advanced cancers. Whole-study results and caveats: At 0.1 to 3.0 mg/kg and by week 6, CD4+ and CD8+ T cells in the blood had expanded clonally.

Here the sequenced sample was CD4+ or CD8+ T cells sorted from blood, taken in a trial of the OX40 agonist ivuxolimab. The sequence came from an adult with an advanced solid tumor such as melanoma, head and neck, liver or kidney cancer. The chain is built from TRBV18 and TRBJ1-4; D uncertain. The CDR3: CASSPEGQQLNEKLFF. For the CDR3, the DNA is TGTGCCAGCTCACCAGAAGGCCAGCAGCTTAATGAAAAACTGTTTTTT.